This record covers a single TCR beta chain. The data were obtained in a study of blood T cell repertoires in COVID-19. Data came from immunoSEQ multiplex PCR; TCRdb stores just in-frame clones and leaves some out. The sample has roughly 190,000 clones, around 85% seen once; the top ten hold 1.1%. The receptor was derived from a man aged 25 to 40 with acute or convalescent COVID-19. The sequencing sample was made of peripheral blood.

CDR3 nucleotide sequence: TGTGCCAGCACCTTACCGGGACAGGGGCTGAGTTTCTTT. It is translated as CASTLPGQGLSFF. V gene TRBV12-3 or TRBV12-4 combines with J gene TRBJ1-1; 10 nucleotides match TRBD1. V lost 7 bases to trimming and J lost 13 bases; unmatched junction nucleotides: 12. This CDR3 has 13 amino acids.